One sample yielded the 10 T cell receptor beta chains listed below, sequenced in a study of patients and donors after allogeneic stem cell transplantation. TCRdb redid the calling of the RT-PCR reads with MiXCR, one entry per CDR3 protein. The data show about a million distinct CDR3 sequences, roughly 18% seen once. Source material: blood, either unsorted or a sorted T cell fraction (not recorded which). These receptors originate from a human donor who was either an allogeneic HSCT recipient or a stem cell or donor lymphocyte infusion donor (not recorded which). It is not recorded whose cells these are; they may come from a transplant donor.

This clonotype was observed many times. The chain joins TRBV7-9 to TRBJ2-1; D uncertain. This CDR3 has 13 residues. Germline CDR1 reads SEHNR; CDR2 reads FQNEAQ (reference sequence). V lost 6 bases and J 5 bases, leaving 11 bases between the germline ends. CDR3 loop: CASRRYDNNEQFF. CDR3 nucleotides: TGTGCCAGCAGGCGATACGATAACAATGAGCAGTTCTTC.

This clonotype was seen a handful of times. The DNA for the CDR3 is TGCGCCAGCAGCTACAATGGGAAAGAGACCCAGTACTTC. Translation gives CASSYNGKETQYF. The V gene is TRBV5-1, the J gene TRBJ2-5, with no clear D. Germline CDR1 and CDR2: SGHRS and YFSETQ. Between the trimmed V and J ends, which lost 3 bases and 3 bases, there was a span of 9 bases. This CDR3 region has 13 residues.

Ten or more counts support this clonotype. V usage is TRBV7-9 and J usage is TRBJ2-7, with a weak D call TRBD1 (5 bases). Germline CDR1 and CDR2: SEHNR and FQNEAQ (reference sequence). Trimming shortened V by 5 bases and J by 3 bases, and 11 bases separated the two germline ends. This CDR3 is built from 13 residues. The DNA for the CDR3 is TGTGCCAGCAGCCCCCGGACAAGCTACGAGCAGTACTTC. Protein sequence: CASSPRTSYEQYF.

This clonotype has at least ten counts. The rearrangement links TRBV4-3 to TRBJ2-7; 7 bases map to TRBD1. With 2 bases clipped from V and 5 bases from J, the junction kept 18 bases outside the gene matches. This CDR3 comprises 18 residues. Germline-derived CDR1 and CDR2 are LGHNA and YSLEER. The CDR3 spells CASSQNDDRAYGENEQYF. The CDR3 DNA reads TGCGCCAGCAGCCAAAACGACGACAGGGCTTACGGGGAAAACGAGCAGTACTTC.

This chain joins TRBV5-1 and TRBJ1-4; 10 bases fit TRBD1. V lost 4 bases to trimming and J lost 0 bases; unmatched junction nucleotides: 6. Germline V CDR1 and CDR2: SGHRS, YFSETQ. The CDR3 length is 17 residues. The chain's CDR3 is CASSRGQGKATNEKLFF. The CDR3 DNA sequence: TGCGCCAGCAGCCGGGGACAGGGGAAGGCAACTAATGAAAAACTGTTTTTT. Looking up the rest from reference TRBV5-1 and TRBJ1-4 gives the full variable domain: KAGVTQTPRYLIKTRGQQVTLSCSPISGHRSVSWYQQTPGQGLQFLFEYFSETQRNKGNFPGRFSGRQFSNSRSEMNVSTLELGDSALYLCASSRGQGKATNEKLFFGSGTQLSVL.

The chain employs TRBV29-1 and TRBJ1-1; TRBD1 aligns across 7 bases. Germline-derived CDR1 and CDR2 are SQVTM and ANQGSEA. V was clipped by 4 bases and J by 3 bases; unmatched bases: 8. The CDR3 length is 14 residues. CDR3 DNA sequence: TGCAGCGTTGCGAAGGGGGCGCGGGACACTGAAGCTTTCTTT. Its protein product is CSVAKGARDTEAFF.

The chain recombines TRBV6-1 with TRBJ2-5; D is perhaps TRBD1 (6 bases). The CDR3 is made up of 14 amino acids. In germline, CDR1 is MNHNS, CDR2 SASEGT. The V end lost 5 bases, the J end lost 7 bases, and 17 bases lay between the germline ends. The CDR3 loop is CASSSLYRERTQYF. The CDR3, as DNA: TGTGCCAGCAGTAGCCTTTACAGGGAGAGGACCCAGTACTTC.

Remarks on this clonotype: At one boundary the junction diverges from the germline segment, which might be a read error. This chain connects TRBV9 to TRBJ1-2, with D hard to call. The CDR3 contains 15 residues. Germline CDR1 SGDLS, CDR2 YYNGEE. This CDR3 is CASTLDVTADYAYTF. The DNA of the CDR3 is TGTGCCAGCACCTTGGATGTAACCGCTGACTATGCCTACACCTTC.

V and J are TRBV9 and TRBJ2-6, with D unclear. V dropped 0 bases and J dropped 2 bases, with 6 bases sitting between them. Germline V gene lookup returns CDR1 SGDLS and CDR2 YYNGEE. This CDR3 region has 15 residues. The DNA for the CDR3 is TGTGCCAGCAGCGTAGGTGGGACTGGGGCCAACGTCCTGACTTTC. Its translation is CASSVGGTGANVLTF. The full variable domain, in which reference TRBV9 and TRBJ2-6 provide the parts outside the CDR3, is DSGVTQTPKHLITATGQRVTLRCSPRSGDLSVYWYQQSLDQGLQFLIQYYNGEERAKGNILERFSAQQFPDLHSELNLSSLELGDSALYFCASSVGGTGANVLTFGAGSRLTVL.

V usage is TRBV5-1 and J usage is TRBJ1-1; weak D call: TRBD1 (6 bases). Germline V lookup: CDR1 SGHRS, CDR2 YFSETQ. Trimming stripped 0 bases from V and 5 bases from J, with 11 bases between. The CDR3 extends over 14 amino acids. The CDR3 sequence: CASSLEGGITEAFF. CDR3 DNA: TGCGCCAGCAGCTTGGAGGGGGGAATTACTGAAGCTTTCTTT.